This T cell receptor beta chain was documented in a study of post-analysis software for immune sequencing data. Study information: Patients with relapsing-remitting, secondary progressive and progressive-relapsing multiple sclerosis courses were all represented. Study findings and constraints: Patients with multiple sclerosis recorded significantly lower normalized Chao1 diversity than controls, the study found. Batch-matched samples strongly co-clustered by F measure. Comparison of patients with controls showed a handful of TRBV segments more frequent in patients, TRBV5-6, TRBV5-1 and TRBV20-1 among them.

The authors incorporated unique molecular identifiers into the TCR beta cDNA libraries. Between about 0.95 and 11 million T cells gave rise to hundreds of thousands of cDNA molecules. Via MiXCR, TCRdb re-called the PCR reads, giving one row per CDR3 protein. The sample has 350,000 to 450,000 distinct CDR3 sequences; less than 40% are singletons. With V trimmed by 5 bases and J by 7 bases, 7 bases remained unmatched. Germline assignment: CDR1 SGHVS and CDR2 FNYEAQ. CDR3 size: 14 residues. Points on this clonotype: The antigen remains undetermined.

This receptor was identified in a girl between 2 and 10 years old with multiple sclerosis. The chain combines TRBV7-6 with TRBJ1-4; 7 positions match TRBD1. Sequencing used blood. CDR3 sequence: CASSKPTGSEKLFF. The CDR3 DNA sequence: TGTGCCAGCAGCAAGCCGACAGGGAGTGAAAAACTGTTTTTT.